The entry below gives a single TCR beta chain sequence along with its context. As for time point: pretreatment peripheral blood. Diagnoses among patients were locally advanced or metastatic urothelial carcinoma. Libraries were prepared by immunoSEQ multiplex PCR; TCRdb keeps only in-frame clonotypes and omits some of them. The repertoire holds approximately 50,000 clones, with around 86% as singletons. Germline CDR1 is SGHVS and CDR2 is FNYEAQ. CDR3 length equals 15 residues. The V segment lost 0 bases and the J segment 4 bases; nucleotides outside the gene matches: 3. The sample is drawn from a study of PD-L1 blockade in urothelial cancer. Study-wide context: Male sex and bladder-origin urothelial cancer characterized about 85% of the roughly 30 patients. In terms of prior chemotherapy, patients had received 0 to 3 regimens. Blood was tested 3 weeks (second dose) and 6 weeks into treatment.

The chain uses TRBV7-6 and TRBJ2-1; 7 bases are shared with TRBD2. Sequencing used PBMCs, obtained around atezolizumab (anti-PD-L1) treatment. The TCR originated in a man aged 50 to 60 with urothelial cancer. The CDR3 region has the DNA TGTGCCAGCAGCTTAGCGATGGGACTATACAATGAGCAGTTCTTC. Its protein is CASSLAMGLYNEQFF.